This T cell receptor (beta chain) stems from a study of cytomegalovirus exposure and HLA in healthy donors. Study results and caveats: In a later analysis, V- and J-gene trimming of beta chains associated with a DCLRE1C missense variant, replicated independently. Associated with cytomegalovirus, according to the listing, were some 150 TCR beta chains.

The CDR3 covers 16 residues. Germline V lookup: CDR1 SGHRS, CDR2 YFSETQ. V was pared by 4 bases and J by 0 bases, with 9 bases of the junction left unmatched. As concerns this clone: Its antigen is unknown.

The primer mix had 60 Vbeta and 13 Jbeta primers. Only in-frame clones appear in the TCRdb table, and some are missing; sequencing was by immunoSEQ multiplex PCR. The data hold about 150,000 clones, with around 75% observed a single time. The specimen was PBMCs. V is TRBV5-1 and J is TRBJ2-5, with 7 bases that match TRBD2. This sequence originates from a man younger than 30 in good health and CMV-seropositive. CDR3 DNA: TGCGCCAGCAGCCCGCCCAGCCTAGCGGACCAAGAGACCCAGTACTTC. Encoded protein: CASSPPSLADQETQYF.